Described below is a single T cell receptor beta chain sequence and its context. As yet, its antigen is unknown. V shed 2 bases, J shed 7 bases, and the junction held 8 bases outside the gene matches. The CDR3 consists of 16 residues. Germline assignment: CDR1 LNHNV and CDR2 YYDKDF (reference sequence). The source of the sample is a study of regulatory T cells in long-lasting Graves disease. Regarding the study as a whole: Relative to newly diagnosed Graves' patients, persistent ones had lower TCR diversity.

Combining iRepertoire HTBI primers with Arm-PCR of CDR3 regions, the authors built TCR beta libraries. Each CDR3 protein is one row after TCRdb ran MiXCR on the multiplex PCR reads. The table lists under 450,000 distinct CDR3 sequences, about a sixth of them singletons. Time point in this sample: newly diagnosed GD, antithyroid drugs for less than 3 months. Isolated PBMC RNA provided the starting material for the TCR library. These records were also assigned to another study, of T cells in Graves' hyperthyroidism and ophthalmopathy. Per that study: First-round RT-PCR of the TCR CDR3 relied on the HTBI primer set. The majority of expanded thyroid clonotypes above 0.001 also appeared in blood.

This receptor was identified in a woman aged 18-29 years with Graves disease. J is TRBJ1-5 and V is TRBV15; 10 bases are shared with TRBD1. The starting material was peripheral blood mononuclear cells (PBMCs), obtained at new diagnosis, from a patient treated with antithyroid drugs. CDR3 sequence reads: CATSRPGQGIGQPQHF. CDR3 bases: TGTGCCACCAGCAGACCGGGACAGGGGATTGGGCAGCCCCAGCATTTT. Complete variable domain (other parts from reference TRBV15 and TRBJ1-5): DAMVIQNPRYQVTQFGKPVTLSCSQTLNHNVMYWYQQKSSQAPKLLFHYYDKDFNNEADTPDNFQSRRPNTSFCFLDIRSPGLGDTAMYLCATSRPGQGIGQPQHFGDGTRLSIL.